This T cell receptor beta chain was identified in a study of T cell repertoires in cytomegalovirus infection. As for the study in general: HLA-B-restricted CMV epitopes that are well studied, plus recently identified HLA-C-restricted ones, were used by the study. Matching HLA type, along with CMV infection, was indicated by public TCR beta signatures.

On this clonotype: Its antigen is not identified.

A single record per CDR3 protein comes from TCRdb applying MiXCR to the reads. Here the sample spans hundreds of thousands of distinct CDR3 sequences, 30% to 40% being singletons. Germline V gives CDR1 SGHRS, CDR2 YFSETQ. This CDR3 is built from 14 residues. V dropped 2 bases and J dropped 3 bases, with 9 bases sitting between them. The study's findings and limits: Based on cumulative public TCR beta family frequency, carriers of CMV plus the relevant HLA were identified. Dominating the ex vivo response were HLA-C-restricted CMV-specific TCR beta clonotypes.

This material consisted of cultured PBMCs, taken from culture after CMV antigen stimulation. The receptor's source is a human donor in good health (CMV status not recorded). Some clones in this sample may be carry-over from other donors' samples. The chain has TRBV5-1 and TRBJ2-1; D gene unclear. For the CDR3, the DNA is TGCGCCAGCAGCTTCGACCGCCACTACAATGAGCAGTTCTTC. It codes for CASSFDRHYNEQFF.